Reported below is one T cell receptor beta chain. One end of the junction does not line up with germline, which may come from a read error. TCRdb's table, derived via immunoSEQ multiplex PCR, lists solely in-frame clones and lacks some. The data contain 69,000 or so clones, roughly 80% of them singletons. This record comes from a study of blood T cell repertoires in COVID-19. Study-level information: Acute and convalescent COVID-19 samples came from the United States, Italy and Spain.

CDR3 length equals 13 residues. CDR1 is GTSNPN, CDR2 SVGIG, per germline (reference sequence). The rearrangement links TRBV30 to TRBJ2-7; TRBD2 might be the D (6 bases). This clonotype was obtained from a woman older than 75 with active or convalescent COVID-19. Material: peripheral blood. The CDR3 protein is CAWSVLSWGELDF. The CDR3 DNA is TGTGCCTGGAGTGTACTGAGTTGGGGGGAGTTGGACTTC.